Following are 18 T cell receptor beta chains from one sample sequenced in a study of cytomegalovirus exposure and HLA in healthy donors. With 60 Vbeta and 13 Jbeta primers, the PCR was carried out. Some clones are missing from TCRdb's copy, which holds only in-frame ones; the method was immunoSEQ multiplex PCR. Altogether about 110,000 clones are present, roughly four fifths being singletons, with the ten largest covering under 2%. Material: PBMCs. All receptors come from a man aged 45-60 years in good health and CMV-seronegative.

This clone was seen just once. The chain joins TRBV6-1 to TRBJ2-7, with D hard to call. The germline V gene has CDR1 MNHNS and CDR2 SASEGT. The V end lost 8 bases, the J end lost 0 bases, and 11 bases lay between the germline ends. The CDR3 is made up of 13 amino acids. As DNA, the CDR3 is TGTGCCAGCGCCACTACCGGCTCCTACGAGCAGTACGTC. Translated, it gives CASATTGSYEQYV.

This clone appeared once. The J gene is TRBJ2-1, the V gene TRBV5-6, with D perhaps matching TRBD2 (6 bases). The CDR3 contains 16 residues. Germline V gene sequence: CDR1 SGHDT, CDR2 YYEEEE. Deletions cut 4 bases from V and 8 bases from J, with 22 bases between. The CDR3 DNA follows: TGTGCCAGCAGCCCCCCTCCCACTAGCCCTAGGGATGAGCAGTTCTTC. It yields the protein CASSPPPTSPRDEQFF.

The chain carries TRBV6-1 and TRBJ1-5; D might be TRBD1 (6 bases). Germline CDR1 and CDR2: MNHNS and SASEGT. The length of the CDR3 is 13 residues. V shed 11 bases and J shed 3 bases, with 14 bases lying between them. CDR3 region: CAGHRDDNQPQHF. The CDR3 coding sequence is TGTGCCGGGCACAGGGATGACAATCAGCCCCAGCATTTT.

V is TRBV29-1 and J is TRBJ1-1; a weak D match, TRBD1 (5 bases). V lost 2 bases to trimming and J lost 2 bases, with 15 bases between them. This CDR3 is 15 amino acids long. Looked up from germline, CDR1 is SQVTM and CDR2 is ANQGSEA. CDR3 residues: CSVEPGWSPNTEAFF. The CDR3 DNA sequence: TGCAGCGTTGAACCAGGGTGGAGCCCCAACACTGAAGCTTTCTTT.

The gene calls are TRBV29-1 and TRBJ1-1, with 10 bases lining up with TRBD1. CDR3 length equals 16 residues. The trim removed 4 bases at V and 0 bases at J, leaving 8 bases unmatched. Per the germline V gene, CDR1 is SQVTM and CDR2 is ANQGSEA. Here the CDR3 reads CSVGQGATFMNTEAFF. CDR3 sequence (DNA): TGCAGCGTTGGACAGGGGGCAACGTTCATGAACACTGAAGCTTTCTTT.

The rearrangement links TRBV27 to TRBJ1-2; no clear D gene. CDR1 is MNHEY and CDR2 is SMNVEV in the germline V gene (reference sequence). Deletions cut 3 bases from V and 9 bases from J, with 14 bases between. The CDR3 runs 13 residues. This chain's CDR3 is CASSFDTGLSYTF. The CDR3 nucleotides are TGTGCCAGCAGTTTCGATACGGGTCTTAGCTACACCTTC.

This clone turned up a few times. The V call is TRBV6-5, the J call TRBJ1-2; no firm D call. The CDR3 runs 12 residues. Germline-derived CDR1 and CDR2 are MNHEY and SVGAGI. Trimming shortened V by 5 bases and J by 4 bases, and 8 bases separated the two germline ends. The DNA for the CDR3 is TGTGCCAGCAGTGAAAACAGCTATGGCTACACCTTC. Translating it yields CASSENSYGYTF.

The chain recombines TRBV30 with TRBJ2-1; 10 bases match TRBD1. Germline CDR1 GTSNPN, CDR2 SVGIG (reference sequence). Unmatched junction bases numbered 9, after V lost 2 bases and J lost 8 bases. The CDR3 totals 15 residues. CDR3 coding DNA: TGTGCCTGGAGTCGAGGGACAGGGGAAATCGATGAGCAGTTCTTC. This codes for CAWSRGTGEIDEQFF. The full variable domain, rest sourced from reference TRBV30 and TRBJ2-1, is SQTIHQWPATLVQPVGSPLSLECTVEGTSNPNLYWYRQAAGRGLQLLFYSVGIGQISSEVPQNLSASRPQDRQFILSSKKLLLSDSGFYLCAWSRGTGEIDEQFFGPGTRLTVL.

The V gene is TRBV14, the J gene TRBJ2-2, with TRBD1 matching 7 bases. The CDR3 is 16 amino acids. Losses at the gene ends were 2 bases for V and 4 bases for J; bases not matched to a gene: 7. Germline V gene data show CDR1 as SGHDN and CDR2 as FVKESK. The CDR3 protein is CASSQNTGALTGELFF. The CDR3 DNA reads as TGTGCCAGCAGCCAAAACACAGGGGCTCTCACCGGGGAGCTGTTTTTT. Drawing the rest from reference TRBV14 and TRBJ2-2, the complete variable domain is EAGVTQFPSHSVIEKGQTVTLRCDPISGHDNLYWYRRVMGKEIKFLLHFVKESKQDESGMPNNRFLAERTGGTYSTLKVQPAELEDSGVYFCASSQNTGALTGELFFGEGSRLTVL.

The chain has TRBV28 and TRBJ1-5; a possible D gene is TRBD1 (5 bases). Trimming shortened V by 8 bases and J by 1 base, and 21 bases separated the two germline ends. Germline-derived CDR1 and CDR2 are MDHEN and SYDVKM. The CDR3 loop spans 17 amino acids. The CDR3 sequence: CASLIGGGVKSNQPQHF. CDR3 coding DNA: TGTGCCAGCCTAATCGGGGGGGGAGTTAAGAGCAATCAGCCCCAGCATTTT.

This clone was observed a handful of times. The V and J genes are TRBV25-1 and TRBJ1-5; D gene uncertain. Trimming stripped 1 base from V and 7 bases from J, with 11 bases between. CDR3 length: 14 residues. Germline CDR1 and CDR2: MGHDK and SYGVNS. The CDR3 bases are TGTGCCAGCAGTGAATTTGGGTCGGGGCAGCCCCAGCATTTT. Amino acids: CASSEFGSGQPQHF.

The V call is TRBV7-2, the J call TRBJ2-5, with 7 bases identical to TRBD1. The J call may be faulty, since TRBJ2-7 better matches the DNA end. Germline assignment: CDR1 SGHTA and CDR2 FQGNSA. This CDR3 has 16 residues. CDR3 in DNA: TGTGCCAGCAGCGACGGGTCGGGGACAGCTTCCTACGAGCAGTACTTC. Translating gives CASSDGSGTASYEQYF.

The count of this clone is one. The rearrangement links TRBV18 to TRBJ1-1; D may be TRBD1 (5 bases). Trimming removed 3 bases at V and 1 base at J, with 12 bases between. From germline, CDR1 is KGHSH and CDR2 LQKENI. The CDR3 length is 15 residues. In DNA form, the CDR3 reads TGTGCCAGCTCACCCCTTATGGACACGAACACTGAAGCTTTCTTT. Translating it yields CASSPLMDTNTEAFF.

The chain employs TRBV5-1 and TRBJ2-5, with 10 bases lining up with TRBD2. V dropped 7 bases and J dropped 5; count of bases not matched to a gene: 8. This CDR3 contains 14 residues. From germline, CDR1 is SGHRS and CDR2 YFSETQ. The CDR3 bases are TGCGCCAGCGGAGGGACTAGCGTGCGGGAGACCCAGTACTTC. This gives the protein CASGGTSVRETQYF.

The chain recombines TRBV28 with TRBJ2-2, with a weak D call TRBD2 (6 bases). Germline-derived CDR1 and CDR2 are MDHEN and SYDVKM. This CDR3 comprises 16 residues. V lost 6 bases, J lost 3 bases, and 17 bases lay in between. The CDR3 protein is CASRALPGGDTGELFF. CDR3 sequence (DNA): TGTGCCAGCAGGGCCCTGCCTGGCGGGGACACCGGGGAGCTGTTTTTT.

Comment on this clone: A junction end diverges from the germline sequence, so it may reflect a read error. The same CDR3 can be traced to other DNA sequences in this sample. V is TRBV5-1 and J is TRBJ1-2, with D unclear. CDR3 size: 13 residues. CDR1 is SGHRS and CDR2 is YFSETQ in the germline V gene. Here the CDR3 reads CASSLAGGQTYTF. The CDR3 DNA sequence: TGTGCCAGCAGCTTGGCCGGAGGCCAAACTTACACCTTC.

The chain links TRBV28 to TRBJ1-1, with a weak D call TRBD1 (6 bases). Germline CDR1 MDHEN, CDR2 SYDVKM. CDR3 length: 14 amino acids. The ends were cut back, 4 bases at V and 5 bases at J, with 14 bases in the middle. The CDR3 DNA reads TGTGCCAGCAGTTCCCCTGGGGGCAGGACTGAAGCTTTCTTT. It codes for CASSSPGGRTEAFF.

This chain joins TRBV5-1 and TRBJ2-7; D gene ambiguous. Germline V gene lookup returns CDR1 SGHRS and CDR2 YFSETQ. The V gene lost 4 bases and the J gene lost 5 bases, with 16 bases spanning the gap. The CDR3 consists of 14 residues. The CDR3 DNA follows: TGCGCCAGCAGCCTCGCAGGAACTGCGAACGAGCAGTACTTC. It translates to CASSLAGTANEQYF.